What follows are 18 T cell receptor beta chains derived from one specimen sequenced in a study of CD4 T cell repertoires and nickel (TCRdb year 2020). Libraries were prepared through RT-PCR. This sample was sequenced with an Illumina MiSeq. TCRdb redid the processing of the public reads, applying fastp at Q25 and MiXCR, and retained in-frame beta chains. Merged by CDR3 protein, the rows form single entries marked with the most common genes and DNA. Within this sample are roughly 150 distinct CDR3 sequences, with more than 75% of them counted one time only. Around a sixth of the sample lies in the top ten. Sequencing used CD4+ T cells from blood, not recorded whether cultured. Source of these receptors: a human donor in a nickel allergy study, with or without nickel allergy (not recorded which). It is not recorded whether this sample comes from one donor or several.

The chain has TRBV3-1 and TRBJ1-2; D is ambiguous. CDR3 length: 13 residues. Germline loops: CDR1 LGHDT, CDR2 YNNKEL (reference sequence). V lost 2 bases, J lost 5 bases, and 9 bases lay in between. CDR3 DNA sequence: TGTGCCAGCAGCCAAAGTCCCGATTATGGCTACACCTTC. It encodes CASSQSPDYGYTF. The full variable domain, completed using reference TRBV3-1 and TRBJ1-2, is DTAVSQTPKYLVTQMGNDKSIKCEQNLGHDTMYWYKQDSKKFLKIMFSYNNKELIINETVPNRFSPKSPDKAHLNLHINSLELGDSAVYFCASSQSPDYGYTFGSGTRLTVV.

This chain links TRBV18 with TRBJ2-4; D is ambiguous. Germline V gives CDR1 KGHSH, CDR2 LQKENI. The CDR3 length is 16 residues. V was clipped by 0 bases and J by 0 bases, with 9 bases between them. The CDR3 loop is CASSPPHRLAKNIQYF. CDR3 DNA sequence: TGTGCCAGCTCACCACCCCACAGACTAGCCAAAAACATTCAGTACTTC.

This chain connects TRBV4-1 to TRBJ2-7, with D possibly TRBD1 on 6 matching bases. This CDR3 has 12 amino acids. CDR1 MGHRA and CDR2 YSYEKL come from the germline V gene. The V end lost 4 bases, the J end lost 3 bases, and 7 bases lay between the germline ends. CDR3 region: CASSPQGYEQYF. In DNA, the CDR3 is TGCGCCAGCAGCCCACAGGGCTACGAGCAGTACTTC.

This chain connects TRBV20-1 to TRBJ2-5; 9 positions agree with TRBD2. Per the germline V gene, CDR1 is DFQATT and CDR2 is SNEGSKA (reference sequence). V lost 1 base and J lost 5; bases outside the gene matches: 2. The CDR3 is made up of 13 amino acids. CDR3 residues: CSARVSGGETQYF. CDR3 coding DNA: TGCAGTGCTAGAGTGAGCGGGGGGGAGACCCAGTACTTC.

The chain joins TRBV7-7 to TRBJ2-5; possibly TRBD2 for D (6 bases). This CDR3 is built from 16 residues. Germline lookup yields CDR1 SSHAT and CDR2 FNYEAQ (reference sequence). DNA for the CDR3: TGTTCTAGCAGCTTAGGCCGGACTATCCGACAAGAGACCCAGTACTTC. This codes for CSSSLGRTIRQETQYF.

The chain employs TRBV6-2 or TRBV6-3 and TRBJ1-2; possible D gene TRBD1, 5 bases. V shed 10 bases and J shed 2 bases, with 14 bases lying between them. The CDR3 sequence is 13 residues long. Germline CDR1 and CDR2: MNHEY and SVGEGT. The CDR3 bases are TGTGCCATCCGAGGGGCCCTGAACTATGGCTACACCTTC. Protein sequence: CAIRGALNYGYTF.

This sequence joins TRBV2 and TRBJ2-5; D uncertain. This CDR3 is 13 amino acids long. The ends were cut back, 8 bases at V and 5 bases at J, with 15 bases in the middle. Germline CDR1 reads SNHLY; CDR2 reads FYNNEI. This chain's CDR3 is CASQSDLMETQYF. The CDR3 DNA sequence: TGTGCCAGCCAGTCTGACCTCATGGAGACCCAGTACTTC.

V is TRBV6-5 and J is TRBJ2-4; possible D gene TRBD2, 6 bases. The CDR3 spans 15 residues. Germline V gene lookup returns CDR1 MNHEY and CDR2 SVGAGI. Trimming removed 7 bases from V and 0 bases from J, with 13 bases in between. This chain's CDR3 is CASKPSVKAKNIQYF. CDR3 coding DNA: TGTGCCAGCAAGCCTAGCGTCAAAGCCAAAAACATTCAGTACTTC.

The V and J genes are TRBV7-2 and TRBJ1-4; 7 bases are a match to TRBD1. Germline-derived CDR1 and CDR2 are SGHTA and FQGNSA. This CDR3 region has 18 residues. J gave up 1 base and V 5 bases, and 13 bases lay outside the gene matches. The CDR3 sequence is CASSPDRPLVLTNEKLFF. The DNA for the CDR3 is TGTGCCAGCAGCCCGGACAGGCCCCTCGTTCTAACTAATGAAAAACTGTTTTTT. Complete variable domain (other parts from reference TRBV7-2 and TRBJ1-4): GAGVSQSPSNKVTEKGKDVELRCDPISGHTALYWYRQSLGQGLEFLIYFQGNSAPDKSGLPSDRFSAERTGGSVSTLTIQRTQQEDSAVYLCASSPDRPLVLTNEKLFFGSGTQLSVL.

The V and J genes are TRBV12-3 or TRBV12-4 and TRBJ1-3; weak D call: TRBD1 (5 bases). Trimming took off 5 bases at V and 4 bases at J, with 18 bases between the two ends. The CDR3 consists of 16 residues. CDR3 DNA: TGTGCCAGCAGTCCCCGGGGGAGTCACTTCGGAAACACCATATATTTT. The encoded protein is CASSPRGSHFGNTIYF.

In DNA, the CDR3 is TGTGCCAGCAGTCCGGAATCTAGCGGGGGGTCAGGTACGCAGTATTTT. It codes for CASSPESSGGSGTQYF. The chain uses TRBV7-2 and TRBJ2-3; 11 bases are a match to TRBD2. Germline-derived CDR1 and CDR2 are SGHTA and FQGNSA. Unmatched junction bases numbered 13, after V lost 6 bases and J lost 8 bases. The CDR3 has 16 residues. The variable domain in full, completed from reference TRBV7-2 and TRBJ2-3, reads GAGVSQSPSNKVTEKGKDVELRCDPISGHTALYWYRQSLGQGLEFLIYFQGNSAPDKSGLPSDRFSAERTGGSVSTLTIQRTQQEDSAVYLCASSPESSGGSGTQYFGPGTRLTVL.

This clonotype was observed a few times. The chain has TRBV9 and TRBJ2-3; D possibly corresponds to TRBD2 (6 bases). Trimming pared 3 bases from V and 1 base from J, leaving 12 bases between. The CDR3 is 15 residues long. Germline CDR1 SGDLS, CDR2 YYNGEE. DNA of the CDR3: TGTGCCAGCAGCGCCCAAGCGGGCGGCACAGATACGCAGTATTTT. This translates into CASSAQAGGTDTQYF.

The CDR3 region is CASSYRNTEAFF. CDR3 coding DNA: TGTGCCAGCAGTTATAGGAACACTGAAGCTTTCTTT. The genes are TRBV6-5 and TRBJ1-1, with D uncertain. Germline V gives CDR1 MNHEY, CDR2 SVGAGI. The CDR3 runs 12 residues. Trimming removed 3 bases at V and 1 base at J, with 3 bases between.

Note on this clonotype: A read error may account for a junction end that differs from germline. The DNA of the CDR3 is TGTGCCAACAGCTCACCACCTCACACTGAAGCTTTCTTT. Translated, it gives CANSSPPHTEAFF. This chain uses TRBV7-3 with TRBJ1-1; unclear D gene. The CDR3 loop spans 13 amino acids. Germline CDR1 and CDR2: SGHTA and FQGTGA.

J is TRBJ2-1 and V is TRBV20-1; 7 bases are shared with TRBD2. This CDR3 has 17 amino acids. With V trimmed by 2 bases and J by 10 bases, 20 bases remained unmatched. From germline, CDR1 is DFQATT and CDR2 SNEGSKA (reference sequence). CDR3 in amino acids: CSARTHGRGSSTREQFF. In DNA form, the CDR3 reads TGCAGTGCTAGAACTCATGGGCGGGGGTCTTCTACTAGGGAGCAGTTCTTC.

The V call is TRBV15, the J call TRBJ1-1; D is unresolved. Trimming cost V 0 bases and J 3 bases, with 11 bases left between them. Germline loops: CDR1 LNHNV, CDR2 YYDKDF (reference sequence). The CDR3 totals 15 residues. The CDR3 bases are TGTGCCACCAGCAGAGACCGAACACCGTACACTGAAGCTTTCTTT. Its protein product is CATSRDRTPYTEAFF.

V usage is TRBV7-2 and J usage is TRBJ2-3, with 7 bases identical to TRBD2. CDR1 and CDR2 (germline): SGHTA, FQGNSA. Unmatched junction bases numbered 3, after V lost 1 base and J lost 11 bases. The CDR3 totals 12 residues. The chain's CDR3 is CASSLVAGEQYF. CDR3 nucleotide sequence: TGTGCCAGCAGCTTAGTGGCGGGGGAGCAGTATTTT.

V and J are TRBV30 and TRBJ2-2, with 8 bases that match TRBD1. Per germline, CDR1 GTSNPN and CDR2 SVGIG (reference sequence). The CDR3 length is 14 residues. V gave up 3 bases and J gave up 5 bases; unmatched junction bases: 5. Here the CDR3 DNA reads TGTGCCTGGAGATTGGACAGGGCAACCGGGGAGCTGTTTTTT. Its translation: CAWRLDRATGELFF.